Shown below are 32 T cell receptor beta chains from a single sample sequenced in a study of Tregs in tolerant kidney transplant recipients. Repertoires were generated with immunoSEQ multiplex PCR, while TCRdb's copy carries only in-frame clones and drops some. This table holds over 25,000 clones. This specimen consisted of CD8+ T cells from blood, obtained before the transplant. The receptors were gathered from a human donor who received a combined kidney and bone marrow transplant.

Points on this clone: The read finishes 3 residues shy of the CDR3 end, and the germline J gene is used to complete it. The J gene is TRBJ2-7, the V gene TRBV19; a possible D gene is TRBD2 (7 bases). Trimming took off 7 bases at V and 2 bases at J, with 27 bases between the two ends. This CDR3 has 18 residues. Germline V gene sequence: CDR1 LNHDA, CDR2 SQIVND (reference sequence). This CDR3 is CASKFWPPQEGGAYEQYF. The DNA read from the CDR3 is TGTGCCAGTAAGTTTTGGCCCCCCCAGGAAGGGGGGGCCTACGAG. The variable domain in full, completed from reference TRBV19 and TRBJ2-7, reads DGGITQSPKYLFRKEGQNVTLSCEQNLNHDAMYWYRQDPGQGLRLIYYSQIVNDFQKGDIAEGYSVSREKKESFPLTVTSAQKNPTAFYLCASKFWPPQEGGAYEQYFGPGTRLTVT.

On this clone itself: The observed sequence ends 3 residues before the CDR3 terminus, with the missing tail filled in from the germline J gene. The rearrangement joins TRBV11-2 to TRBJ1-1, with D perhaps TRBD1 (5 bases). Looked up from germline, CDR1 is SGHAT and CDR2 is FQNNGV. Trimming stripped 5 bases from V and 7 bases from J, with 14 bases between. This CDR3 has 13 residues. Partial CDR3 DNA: TGTGCCAGCAGCAGTGGGGGACTGATTGAA. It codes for CASSSGGLIE. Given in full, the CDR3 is CASSSGGLIEAFF.

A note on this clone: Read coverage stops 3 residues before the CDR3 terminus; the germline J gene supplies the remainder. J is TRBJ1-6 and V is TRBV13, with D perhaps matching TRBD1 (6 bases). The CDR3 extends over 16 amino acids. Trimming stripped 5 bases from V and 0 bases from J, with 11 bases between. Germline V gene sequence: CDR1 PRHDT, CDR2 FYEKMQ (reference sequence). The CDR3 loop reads CASSLQGSSYNSPLHF. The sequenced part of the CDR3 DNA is TGTGCCAGCAGCCTGCAGGGGAGCTCCTATAATTCACCC.

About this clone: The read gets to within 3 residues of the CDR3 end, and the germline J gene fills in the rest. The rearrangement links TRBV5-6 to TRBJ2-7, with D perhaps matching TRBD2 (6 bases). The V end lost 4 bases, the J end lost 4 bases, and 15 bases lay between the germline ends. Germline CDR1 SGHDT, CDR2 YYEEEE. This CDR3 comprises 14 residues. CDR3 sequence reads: CASSPVGDSYEQYF. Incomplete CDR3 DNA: TGTGCCAGCAGCCCCGTCGGGGACTCGTACGAG.

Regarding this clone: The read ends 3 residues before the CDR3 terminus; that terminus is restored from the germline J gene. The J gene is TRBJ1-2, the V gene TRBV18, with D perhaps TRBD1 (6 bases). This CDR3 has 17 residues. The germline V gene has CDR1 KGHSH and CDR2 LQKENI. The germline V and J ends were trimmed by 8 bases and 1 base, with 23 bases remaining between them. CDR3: CASPRGAAKAYNYGYTF. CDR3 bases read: TGTGCCAGCCCGCGGGGGGCAGCGAAGGCCTATAACTATGGC.

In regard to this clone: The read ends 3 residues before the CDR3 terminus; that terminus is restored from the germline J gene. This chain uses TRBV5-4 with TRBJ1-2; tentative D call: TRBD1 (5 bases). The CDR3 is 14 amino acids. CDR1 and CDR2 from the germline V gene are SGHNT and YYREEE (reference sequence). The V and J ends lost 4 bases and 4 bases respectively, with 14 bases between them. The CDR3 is CASSPVVGGYGYTF. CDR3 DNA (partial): TGTGCCAGCAGCCCGGTGGTCGGGGGCTATGGC.

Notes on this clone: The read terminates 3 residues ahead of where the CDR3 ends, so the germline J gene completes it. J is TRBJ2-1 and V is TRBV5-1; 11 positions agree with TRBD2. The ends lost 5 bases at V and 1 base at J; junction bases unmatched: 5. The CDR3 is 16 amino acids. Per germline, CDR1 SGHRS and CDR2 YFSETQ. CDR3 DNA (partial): TGCGCCAGCAGGTTAGCGGGGGGGATATCCTACAATGAG. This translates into CASRLAGGISYNE. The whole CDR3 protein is CASRLAGGISYNEQFF.

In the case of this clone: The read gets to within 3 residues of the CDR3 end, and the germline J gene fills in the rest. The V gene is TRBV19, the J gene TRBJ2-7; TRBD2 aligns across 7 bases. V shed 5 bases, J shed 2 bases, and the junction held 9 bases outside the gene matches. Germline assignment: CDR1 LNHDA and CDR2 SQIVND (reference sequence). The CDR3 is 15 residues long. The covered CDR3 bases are TGTGCCAGTAGTGTCACTAGCGAAATTACCTACGAG. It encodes CASSVTSEITYE. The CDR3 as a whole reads CASSVTSEITYEQYF.

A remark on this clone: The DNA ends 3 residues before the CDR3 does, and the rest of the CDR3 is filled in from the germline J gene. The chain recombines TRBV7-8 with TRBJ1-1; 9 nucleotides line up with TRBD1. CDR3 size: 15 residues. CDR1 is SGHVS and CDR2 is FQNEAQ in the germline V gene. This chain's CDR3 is CASSLAGPGQGEAFF. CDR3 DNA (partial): TGTGCCAGCAGCTTAGCCGGGCCGGGACAGGGAGAA.

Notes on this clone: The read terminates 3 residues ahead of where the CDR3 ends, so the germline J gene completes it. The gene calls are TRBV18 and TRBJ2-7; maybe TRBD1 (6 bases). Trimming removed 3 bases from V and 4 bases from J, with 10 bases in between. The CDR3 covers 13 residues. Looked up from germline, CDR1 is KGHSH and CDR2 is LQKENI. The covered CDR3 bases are TGTGCCAGCTCACCGGACAGACTTTACGAG. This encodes CASSPDRLYE. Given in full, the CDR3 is CASSPDRLYEQYF.

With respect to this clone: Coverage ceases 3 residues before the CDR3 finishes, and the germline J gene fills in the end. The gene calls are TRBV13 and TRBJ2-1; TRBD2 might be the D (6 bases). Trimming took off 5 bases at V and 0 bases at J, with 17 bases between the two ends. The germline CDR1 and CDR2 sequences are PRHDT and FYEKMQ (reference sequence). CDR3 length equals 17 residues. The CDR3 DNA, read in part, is TGTGCCAGCAGCGCCCAACTAGCCCCGAGCTCCTACAATGAG. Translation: CASSAQLAPSSYNE. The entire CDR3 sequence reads CASSAQLAPSSYNEQFF.

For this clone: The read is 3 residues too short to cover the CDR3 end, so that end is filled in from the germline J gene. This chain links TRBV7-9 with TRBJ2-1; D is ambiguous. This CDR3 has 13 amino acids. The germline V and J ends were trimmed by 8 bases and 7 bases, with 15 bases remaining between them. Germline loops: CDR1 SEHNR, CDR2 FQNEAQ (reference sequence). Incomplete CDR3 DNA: TGTGCCAGCGAACCCTCGGAAGGGAATGAG. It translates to CASEPSEGNE. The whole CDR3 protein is CASEPSEGNEQFF.

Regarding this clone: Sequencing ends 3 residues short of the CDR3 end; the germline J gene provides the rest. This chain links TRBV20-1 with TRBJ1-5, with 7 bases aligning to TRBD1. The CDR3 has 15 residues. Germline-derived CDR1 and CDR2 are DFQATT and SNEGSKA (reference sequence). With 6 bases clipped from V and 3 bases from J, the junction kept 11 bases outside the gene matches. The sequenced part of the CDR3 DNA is TGCAGTGCCCGACACAGGGGCCAGCTCAATCAGCCC. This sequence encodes CSARHRGQLNQP. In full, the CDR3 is CSARHRGQLNQPQHF.

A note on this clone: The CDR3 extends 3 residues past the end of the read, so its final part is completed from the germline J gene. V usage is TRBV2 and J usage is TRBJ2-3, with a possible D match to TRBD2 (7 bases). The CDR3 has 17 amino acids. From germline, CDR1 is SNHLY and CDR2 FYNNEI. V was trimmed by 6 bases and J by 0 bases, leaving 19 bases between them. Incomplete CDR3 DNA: TGTGCCAGCAGGGACGGGGGGCACAGCGATAGCACAGATACG. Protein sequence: CASRDGGHSDSTDT. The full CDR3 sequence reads CASRDGGHSDSTDTQYF.

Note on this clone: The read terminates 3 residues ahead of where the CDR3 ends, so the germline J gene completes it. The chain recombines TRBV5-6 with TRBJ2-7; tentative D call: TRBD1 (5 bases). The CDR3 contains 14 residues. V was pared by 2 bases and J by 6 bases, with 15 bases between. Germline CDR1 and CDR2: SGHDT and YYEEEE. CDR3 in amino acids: CASSLVGHEAEQYF. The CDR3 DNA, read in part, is TGTGCCAGCAGCTTAGTGGGGCATGAAGCCGAG.

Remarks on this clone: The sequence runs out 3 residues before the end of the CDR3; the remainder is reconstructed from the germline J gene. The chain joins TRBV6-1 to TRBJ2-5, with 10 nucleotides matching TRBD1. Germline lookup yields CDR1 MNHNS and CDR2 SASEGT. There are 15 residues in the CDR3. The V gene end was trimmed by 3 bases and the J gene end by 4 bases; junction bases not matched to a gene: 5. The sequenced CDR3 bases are TGTGCCAGCAGTGAGACAGGGGGCATGGGAGAGACC. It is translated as CASSETGGMGET. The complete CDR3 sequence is CASSETGGMGETQYF.

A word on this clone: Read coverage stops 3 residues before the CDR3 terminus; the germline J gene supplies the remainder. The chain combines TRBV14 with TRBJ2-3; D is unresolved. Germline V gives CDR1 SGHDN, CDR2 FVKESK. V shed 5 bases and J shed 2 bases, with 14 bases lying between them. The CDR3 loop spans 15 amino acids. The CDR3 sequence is CASSKIVVLTDTQYF. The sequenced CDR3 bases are TGTGCCAGCAGCAAGATAGTGGTACTCACAGATACG.

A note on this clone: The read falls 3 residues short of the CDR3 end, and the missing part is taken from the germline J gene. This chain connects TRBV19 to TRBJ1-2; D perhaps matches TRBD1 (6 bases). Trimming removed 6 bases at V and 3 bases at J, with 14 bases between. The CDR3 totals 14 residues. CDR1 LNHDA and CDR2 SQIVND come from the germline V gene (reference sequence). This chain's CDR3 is CASRPMGAYYGYTF. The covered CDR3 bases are TGTGCCAGTAGACCCATGGGGGCCTACTATGGC.

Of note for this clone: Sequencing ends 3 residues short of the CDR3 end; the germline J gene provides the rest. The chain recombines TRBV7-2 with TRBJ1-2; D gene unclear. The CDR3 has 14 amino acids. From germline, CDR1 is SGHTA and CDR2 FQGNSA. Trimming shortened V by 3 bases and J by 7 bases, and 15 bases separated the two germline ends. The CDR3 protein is CASSFGISGSGYTF. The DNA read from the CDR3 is TGTGCCAGCAGCTTCGGAATTTCGGGGTCTGGC. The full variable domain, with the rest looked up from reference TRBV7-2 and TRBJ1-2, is GAGVSQSPSNKVTEKGKDVELRCDPISGHTALYWYRQSLGQGLEFLIYFQGNSAPDKSGLPSDRFSAERTGGSVSTLTIQRTQQEDSAVYLCASSFGISGSGYTFGSGTRLTVV.

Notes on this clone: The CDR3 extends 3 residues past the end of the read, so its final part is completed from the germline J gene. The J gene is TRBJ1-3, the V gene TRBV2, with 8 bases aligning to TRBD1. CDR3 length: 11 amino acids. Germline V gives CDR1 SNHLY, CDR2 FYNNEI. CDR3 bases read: TGTGCCAGCAAACAGGGGGGGACC. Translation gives CASKQGGT. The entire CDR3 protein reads CASKQGGTIYF.

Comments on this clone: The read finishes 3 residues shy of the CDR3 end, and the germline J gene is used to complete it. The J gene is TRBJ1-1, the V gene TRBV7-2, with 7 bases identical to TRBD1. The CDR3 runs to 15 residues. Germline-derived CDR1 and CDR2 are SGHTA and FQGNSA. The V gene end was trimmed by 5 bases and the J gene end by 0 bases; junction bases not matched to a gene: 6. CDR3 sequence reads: CASSGNRGMNTEAFF. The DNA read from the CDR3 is TGTGCCAGCAGCGGCAACAGGGGCATGAACACTGAA.

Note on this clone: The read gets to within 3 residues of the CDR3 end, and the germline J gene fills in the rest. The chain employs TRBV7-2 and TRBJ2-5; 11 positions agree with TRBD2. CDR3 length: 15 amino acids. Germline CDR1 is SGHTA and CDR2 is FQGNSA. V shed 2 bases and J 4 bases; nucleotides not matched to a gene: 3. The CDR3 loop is CASSLLAGGGETQYF. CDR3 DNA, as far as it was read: TGTGCCAGCAGCTTACTAGCGGGAGGTGGAGAGACC.

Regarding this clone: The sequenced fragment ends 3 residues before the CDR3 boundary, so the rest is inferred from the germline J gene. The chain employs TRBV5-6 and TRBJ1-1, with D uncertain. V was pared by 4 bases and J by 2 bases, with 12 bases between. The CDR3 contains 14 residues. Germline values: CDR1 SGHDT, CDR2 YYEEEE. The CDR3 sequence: CASSLLVSNTEAFF. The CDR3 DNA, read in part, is TGTGCCAGCAGCCTCCTGGTCAGTAACACTGAA.

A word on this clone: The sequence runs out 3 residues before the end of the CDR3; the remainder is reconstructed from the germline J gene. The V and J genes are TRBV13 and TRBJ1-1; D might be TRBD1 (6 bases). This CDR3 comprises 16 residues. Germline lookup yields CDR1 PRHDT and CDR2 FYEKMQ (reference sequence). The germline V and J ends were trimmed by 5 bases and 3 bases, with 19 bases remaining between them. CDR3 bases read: TGTGCCAGCAGCCGATCCTCGGAGGGGGATGACACTGAA. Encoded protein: CASSRSSEGDDTE. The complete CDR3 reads CASSRSSEGDDTEAFF. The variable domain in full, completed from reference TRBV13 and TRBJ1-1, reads AAGVIQSPRHLIKEKRETATLKCYPIPRHDTVYWYQQGPGQDPQFLISFYEKMQSDKGSIPDRFSAQQFSDYHSELNMSSLELGDSALYFCASSRSSEGDDTEAFFGQGTRLTVV.

This chain's CDR3 is CASSSQTDSGNTIYF. The DNA read from the CDR3 is TGTGCCAGCAGCTCCCAGACAGACTCTGGAAACACC. The chain carries TRBV11-2 and TRBJ1-3; tentatively, D is TRBD1 (5 bases). The read halts 3 residues ahead of the CDR3 end, with the missing end drawn from the germline J gene. Trimming pared 4 bases from V and 0 bases from J, leaving 10 bases between. This CDR3 has 15 amino acids. Germline lookup yields CDR1 SGHAT and CDR2 FQNNGV. Full variable domain (missing parts from reference TRBV11-2 and TRBJ1-3): EAGVAQSPRYKIIEKRQSVAFWCNPISGHATLYWYQQILGQGPKLLIQFQNNGVVDDSQLPKDRFSAERLKGVDSTLKIQPAKLEDSAVYLCASSSQTDSGNTIYFGEGSWLTVV.

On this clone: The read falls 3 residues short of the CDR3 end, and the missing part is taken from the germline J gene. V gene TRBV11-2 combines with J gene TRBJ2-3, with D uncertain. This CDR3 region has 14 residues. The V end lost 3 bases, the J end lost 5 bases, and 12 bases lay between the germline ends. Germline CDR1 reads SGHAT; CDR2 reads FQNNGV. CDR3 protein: CASSFSPYKDTQYF. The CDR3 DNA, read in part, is TGTGCCAGCAGCTTTTCCCCGTATAAAGATACG.

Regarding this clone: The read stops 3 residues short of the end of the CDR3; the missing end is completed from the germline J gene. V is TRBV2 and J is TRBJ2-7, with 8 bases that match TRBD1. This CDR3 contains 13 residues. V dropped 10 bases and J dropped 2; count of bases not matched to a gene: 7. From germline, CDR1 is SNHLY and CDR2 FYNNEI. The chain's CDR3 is CATFRTGTYEQYF. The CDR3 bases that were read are TGTGCCACTTTTCGGACAGGGACCTACGAG.

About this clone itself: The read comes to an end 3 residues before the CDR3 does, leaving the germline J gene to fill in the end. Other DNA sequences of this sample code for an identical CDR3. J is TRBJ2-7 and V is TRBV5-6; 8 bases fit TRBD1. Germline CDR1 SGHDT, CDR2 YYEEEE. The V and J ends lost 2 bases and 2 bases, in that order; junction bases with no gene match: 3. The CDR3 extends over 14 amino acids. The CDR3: CASSFGTGPYEQYF. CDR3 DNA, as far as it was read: TGTGCCAGCAGCTTTGGGACAGGACCCTACGAG.

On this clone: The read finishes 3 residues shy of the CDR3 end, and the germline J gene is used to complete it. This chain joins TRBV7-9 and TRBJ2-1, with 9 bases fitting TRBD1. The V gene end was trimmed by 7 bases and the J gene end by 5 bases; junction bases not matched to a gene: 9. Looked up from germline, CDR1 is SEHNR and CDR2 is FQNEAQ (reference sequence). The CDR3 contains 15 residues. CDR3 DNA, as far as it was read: TGTGCCAGCACCCCCGGGACAGGGTGGGACAATGAG. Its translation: CASTPGTGWDNE. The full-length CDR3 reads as CASTPGTGWDNEQFF.

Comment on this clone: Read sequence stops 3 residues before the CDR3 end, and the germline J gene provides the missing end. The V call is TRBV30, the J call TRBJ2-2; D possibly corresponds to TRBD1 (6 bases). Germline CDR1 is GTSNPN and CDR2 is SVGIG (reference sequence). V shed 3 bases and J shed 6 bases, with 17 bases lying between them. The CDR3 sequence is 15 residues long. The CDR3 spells CAWSARDTGSGELFF. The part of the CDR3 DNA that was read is TGTGCCTGGAGCGCCCGGGACACAGGGTCCGGGGAG.

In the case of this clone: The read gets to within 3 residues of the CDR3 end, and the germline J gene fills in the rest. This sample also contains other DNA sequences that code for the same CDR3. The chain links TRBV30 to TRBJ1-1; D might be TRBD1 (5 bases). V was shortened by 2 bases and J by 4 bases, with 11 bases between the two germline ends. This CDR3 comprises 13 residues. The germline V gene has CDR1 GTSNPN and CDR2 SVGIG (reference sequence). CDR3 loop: CAWSRPGSTEAFF. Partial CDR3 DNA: TGTGCCTGGAGTCGGCCAGGGAGCACTGAA.

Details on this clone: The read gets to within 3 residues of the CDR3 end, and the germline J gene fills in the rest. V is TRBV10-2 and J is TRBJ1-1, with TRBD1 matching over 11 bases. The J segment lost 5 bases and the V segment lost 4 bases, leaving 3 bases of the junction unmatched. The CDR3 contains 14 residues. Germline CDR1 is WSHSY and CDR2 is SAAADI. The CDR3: CASSGTGGYTEAFF. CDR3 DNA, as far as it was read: TGCGCCAGCAGTGGGACAGGGGGCTATACTGAA.